Shown below are 17 T cell receptor beta chains from a single sample sequenced in a study of cytomegalovirus exposure and HLA in healthy donors. PCR employed 60 Vbeta and 13 Jbeta primers. Assay: immunoSEQ multiplex PCR; the TCRdb copy retains only in-frame clones and omits some. The sample lists 200,000 to 300,000 clones, almost 85% seen once, with about 2% in the top ten. Specimen: PBMCs. These TCRs come from a middle-aged woman in good health and CMV-seropositive.

The chain recombines TRBV6-5 with TRBJ2-7; D uncertain. The ends were cut back, 5 bases at V and 4 bases at J, with 15 bases in the middle. Looked up from germline, CDR1 is MNHEY and CDR2 is SVGAGI. CDR3 length equals 14 residues. The CDR3 loop is CASSPSTLTYEQYF. The CDR3, as DNA: TGTGCCAGCAGTCCCTCCACTTTAACGTACGAGCAGTACTTC.

The chain recombines TRBV19 with TRBJ2-2; D is unclear. V was trimmed by 0 bases and J by 6 bases, leaving 8 bases between them. CDR1 and CDR2 from the germline V gene are LNHDA and SQIVND (reference sequence). The CDR3 sequence is 14 residues long. CDR3 amino acids: CASSIDRRSGELFF. In DNA, the CDR3 is TGTGCCAGTAGTATAGACAGGCGTTCCGGGGAGCTGTTTTTT.

This chain connects TRBV18 to TRBJ2-7; no clear D. The CDR3 is made up of 14 amino acids. Germline-derived CDR1 and CDR2 are KGHSH and LQKENI. V lost 0 bases and J 6 bases, leaving 12 bases between the germline ends. CDR3 in DNA: TGTGCCAGCTCACCACCGAGATTAGCAGTCGAGCAGTACTTC. Translated: CASSPPRLAVEQYF.

The V call is TRBV6-5, the J call TRBJ2-2, with TRBD1 matching over 8 bases. Germline V gene sequence: CDR1 MNHEY, CDR2 SVGAGI. CDR3 length equals 14 residues. The junction had 6 bases not matched to a gene; V was cut back by 8 bases and J by 4 bases. CDR3 amino acids: CASYRTGRTGELFF. CDR3 DNA: TGTGCCAGCTACCGGACAGGGCGCACCGGGGAGCTGTTTTTT.

This clone occurred once. The rearrangement joins TRBV7-8 to TRBJ2-5; D may be TRBD2 (6 bases). In germline, CDR1 is SGHVS, CDR2 FQNEAQ. Trimming removed 1 base from V and 1 base from J, with 16 bases in between. CDR3 length equals 17 residues. CDR3 loop: CASSLVSVTSTQETQYF. The DNA of the CDR3 is TGTGCCAGCAGCTTAGTCTCCGTGACTAGTACCCAAGAGACCCAGTACTTC.

This chain joins TRBV7-8 and TRBJ2-7, with 8 bases aligning to TRBD1. This CDR3 has 15 residues. J lost 3 bases, V lost 0 bases, and 4 bases had no gene match. Germline V gene lookup returns CDR1 SGHVS and CDR2 FQNEAQ. CDR3 DNA sequence: TGTGCCAGCAGCTTAGCGCCAGACAGGGGCTACGAGCAGTACTTC. Translated, it gives CASSLAPDRGYEQYF.

The chain is built from TRBV5-1 and TRBJ2-5; D call uncertain. The CDR3 spans 12 residues. Germline V gene lookup returns CDR1 SGHRS and CDR2 YFSETQ. Trimming took 4 bases from V and 9 from J, leaving 13 bases between them. CDR3 nucleotide sequence: TGCGCCAGCAGCATCGCTCAAACGGCCCAGTACTTC. Its translation is CASSIAQTAQYF.

V is TRBV5-1 and J is TRBJ1-2; unclear D gene. The V gene's germline CDR1 is SGHRS and CDR2 YFSETQ. CDR3 size: 13 residues. V lost 1 base, J lost 0 bases, and 4 bases lay in between. The CDR3 here is CASSLTANYGYTF. The CDR3 coding sequence is TGCGCCAGCAGCTTGACAGCTAACTATGGCTACACCTTC.

A remark on this clone: Other DNA sequences of this sample code for an identical CDR3. V is TRBV7-3 and J is TRBJ1-1; D gene uncertain. This CDR3 spans 13 amino acids. V lost 2 bases, J lost 0 bases, and 4 bases lay in between. The germline V gene encodes CDR1 SGHTA and CDR2 FQGTGA. This chain's CDR3 is CASSLSVNTEAFF. CDR3 nucleotide sequence: TGTGCCAGCAGCTTATCAGTGAACACTGAAGCTTTCTTT.

Here the CDR3 reads CASSQDGRGGEPQHF. The CDR3 coding sequence is TGTGCCAGCAGCCAAGATGGCAGGGGCGGTGAGCCCCAGCATTTT. The chain uses TRBV4-2 and TRBJ1-5, with a possible D match to TRBD1 (6 bases). The CDR3 spans 15 residues. The germline gives CDR1 LGHNA, CDR2 YNFKEQ. The ends were cut back, 0 bases at V and 8 bases at J, with 14 bases in the middle.

This chain links TRBV11-2 with TRBJ2-2; possible D gene TRBD1, 6 bases. Germline V gene sequence: CDR1 SGHAT, CDR2 FQNNGV. Trimming removed 8 bases from V and 3 bases from J, with 10 bases in between. The CDR3 runs to 13 residues. CDR3 in DNA: TGTGCCAGCGGGAGACAGGACACCGGGGAGCTGTTTTTT. Translation: CASGRQDTGELFF.

This sequence joins TRBV7-8 and TRBJ1-1; possibly TRBD1 for D (6 bases). The V end lost 1 base, the J end lost 7 bases, and 13 bases lay between the germline ends. Germline-derived CDR1 and CDR2 are SGHVS and FQNEAQ. CDR3 length: 14 residues. DNA of the CDR3: TGTGCCAGCAGCTTAGGAGGGGGGGTGCTTGAAGCTTTCTTT. Translation gives CASSLGGGVLEAFF.

The CDR3 coding sequence is TGTGCCAGCACCTTGATCCTAGTAGGTTTTGAAGCTTTCTTT. Its protein is CASTLILVGFEAFF. The chain joins TRBV7-2 to TRBJ1-1; D is ambiguous. Germline CDR1 SGHTA, CDR2 FQGNSA. The CDR3 has 14 amino acids. Trimming pared 7 bases from V and 7 bases from J, leaving 19 bases between.

V usage is TRBV7-8 and J usage is TRBJ2-7, with 8 bases that match TRBD1. This CDR3 has 17 residues. V shed 5 bases, J shed 3 bases, and the junction held 15 bases outside the gene matches. Per germline, CDR1 SGHVS and CDR2 FQNEAQ. CDR3 in amino acids: CASSLGIATGEIYEQYF. CDR3 DNA sequence: TGTGCCAGCAGCCTGGGTATCGCGACAGGGGAGATCTACGAGCAGTACTTC.

The rearrangement uses TRBV6-6 and TRBJ2-5; TRBD2 aligns across 7 bases. Per the germline V gene, CDR1 is MNHNY and CDR2 is SVGAGI (reference sequence). This CDR3 contains 13 residues. J lost 7 bases, V lost 2 bases, and 4 bases had no gene match. CDR3 protein: CASSYGEGVTQYF. As DNA, the CDR3 is TGTGCCAGCAGTTACGGGGAGGGTGTGACCCAGTACTTC.

This clone showed up just once. The same CDR3 is also encoded by other DNA sequences in this sample. The CDR3 nucleotides are TGTGCCTGGAGCGTAGCGGGAGGGGGAGATACGCAGTATTTT. Translated, it gives CAWSVAGGGDTQYF. The J gene is TRBJ2-3, the V gene TRBV30; TRBD2 aligns across 11 bases. Trimming took 3 bases from V and 5 from J; bases not matched to a gene: 4. Germline-derived CDR1 and CDR2 are GTSNPN and SVGIG (reference sequence). The CDR3 contains 14 residues.

This clone was recorded only once. The chain has TRBV30 and TRBJ1-1; D remains ambiguous. The CDR3 has 12 residues. In germline, CDR1 is GTSNPN, CDR2 SVGIG (reference sequence). V was shortened by 1 base and J by 3 bases, with 6 bases between the two germline ends. The CDR3 DNA is TGTGCCTGGAGTGATATAGACACTGAAGCTTTCTTT. It specifies CAWSDIDTEAFF.